This paragraph covers one TCR beta chain sequence. The data were taken from a study of blood T cell repertoires in COVID-19. As for the study in general: Nucleic acid was either cDNA or gDNA, and it came from T cells, B-cell-depleted T cells, or PBMCs.

Germline lookup yields CDR1 SGHAT and CDR2 FQNNGV. V dropped 6 bases and J dropped 3; count of bases not matched to a gene: 2. CDR3 length equals 15 residues. Data came from immunoSEQ multiplex PCR; TCRdb stores just in-frame clones and leaves some out. Of some 200,000 clones listed, around 86% are singletons. This clonotype was obtained from a man older than 75 with acute or convalescent COVID-19. The rearrangement uses TRBV11-2 and TRBJ2-2, with 12 bases that match TRBD1. The sample taken for sequencing was peripheral blood. CDR3 DNA sequence: TGTGCCAGCAGGGGGGACAGGGGGCACACCGGGGAGCTGTTTTTT. It encodes CASRGDRGHTGELFF.